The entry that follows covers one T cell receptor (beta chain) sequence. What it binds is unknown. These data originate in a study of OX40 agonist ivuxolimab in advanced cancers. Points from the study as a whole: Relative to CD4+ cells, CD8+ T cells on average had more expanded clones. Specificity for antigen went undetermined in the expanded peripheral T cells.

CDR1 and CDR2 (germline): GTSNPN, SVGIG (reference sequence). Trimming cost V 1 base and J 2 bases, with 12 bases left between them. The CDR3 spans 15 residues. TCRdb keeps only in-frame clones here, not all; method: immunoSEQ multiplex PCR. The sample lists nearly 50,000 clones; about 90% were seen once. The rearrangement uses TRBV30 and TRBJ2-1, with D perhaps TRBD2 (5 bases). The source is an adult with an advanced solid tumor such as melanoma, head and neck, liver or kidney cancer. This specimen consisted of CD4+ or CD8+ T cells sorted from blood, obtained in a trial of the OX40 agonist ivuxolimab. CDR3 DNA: TGTGCCTGGAGTGCTGATGGCGGGCCCTACAATGAGCAGTTCTTC. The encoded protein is CAWSADGGPYNEQFF.